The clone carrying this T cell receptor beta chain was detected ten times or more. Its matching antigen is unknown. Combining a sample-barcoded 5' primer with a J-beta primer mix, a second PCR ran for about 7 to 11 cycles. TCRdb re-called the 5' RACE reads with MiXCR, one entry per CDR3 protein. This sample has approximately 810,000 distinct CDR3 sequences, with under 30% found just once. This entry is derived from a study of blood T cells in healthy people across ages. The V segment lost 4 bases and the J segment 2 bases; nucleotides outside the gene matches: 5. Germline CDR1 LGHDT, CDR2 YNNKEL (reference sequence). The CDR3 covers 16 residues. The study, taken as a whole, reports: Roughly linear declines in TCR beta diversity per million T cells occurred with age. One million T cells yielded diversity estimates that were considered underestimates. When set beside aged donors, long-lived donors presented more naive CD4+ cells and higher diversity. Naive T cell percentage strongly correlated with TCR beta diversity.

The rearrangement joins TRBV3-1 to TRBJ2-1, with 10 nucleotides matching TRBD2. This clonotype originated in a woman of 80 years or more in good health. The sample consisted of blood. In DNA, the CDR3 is TGTGCCAGCAGCCGAGTACTAGCGGGGCCCTACAATGAGCAGTTCTTC. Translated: CASSRVLAGPYNEQFF.